This paragraph reports one T cell receptor (beta chain). The antigen is unknown. This sample stems from a study of vaccination effects on CD4 cells after COVID-19. Study background: Post-vaccine specimens arrived a median 72 days past the second dose.

Clones were sequenced by immunoSEQ multiplex PCR, and TCRdb holds only the in-frame ones, with some missing. This table has roughly 70,000 clones, around three quarters appearing once. Sequencing followed a ViraFEST assay step that expanded antigen-specific CD4+ T cells with viral peptide pools. Culturing for about 10 days preceded CD4+ T cell isolation. Two-dose vaccination with either BNT162b2 or mRNA-1273 was given to the participants. The germline V and J ends were trimmed by 9 bases and 1 base, with 15 bases remaining between them. The CDR3 runs to 14 residues. Germline CDR1 is LNHDA and CDR2 is SQIVND (reference sequence).

This sequence joins TRBV19 and TRBJ1-2; D not resolved. The sequence came from a human donor who received a COVID-19 vaccine. The source was CD4+ T cells from PBMCs cultured with HCoV-OC43 spike peptides, collected after COVID-19 vaccination. The subset here: HCoV-OC43 spike overlapping peptide pool stimulation. The CDR3 DNA reads TGTGCCAGCAGCCCCCCATTGGGTAACTATGGCTACACCTTC. The encoded protein is CASSPPLGNYGYTF. The complete variable domain, with remaining parts taken from reference TRBV19 and TRBJ1-2, reads DGGITQSPKYLFRKEGQNVTLSCEQNLNHDAMYWYRQDPGQGLRLIYYSQIVNDFQKGDIAEGYSVSREKKESFPLTVTSAQKNPTAFYLCASSPPLGNYGYTFGSGTRLTVV.